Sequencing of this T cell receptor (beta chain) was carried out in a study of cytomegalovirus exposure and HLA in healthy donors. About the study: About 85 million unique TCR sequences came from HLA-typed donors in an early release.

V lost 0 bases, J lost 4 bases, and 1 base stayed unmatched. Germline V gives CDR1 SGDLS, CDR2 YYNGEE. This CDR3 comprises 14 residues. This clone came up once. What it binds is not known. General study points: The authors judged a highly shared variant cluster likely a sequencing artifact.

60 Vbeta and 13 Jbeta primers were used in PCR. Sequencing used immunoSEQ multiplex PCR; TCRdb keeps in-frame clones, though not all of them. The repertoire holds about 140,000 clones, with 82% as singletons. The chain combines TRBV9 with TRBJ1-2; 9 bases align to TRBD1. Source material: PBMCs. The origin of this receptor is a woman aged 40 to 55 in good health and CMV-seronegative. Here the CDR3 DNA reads TGTGCCAGCAGCGTAGGGGACAGGGCCTATGGCTACACCTTC. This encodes CASSVGDRAYGYTF.